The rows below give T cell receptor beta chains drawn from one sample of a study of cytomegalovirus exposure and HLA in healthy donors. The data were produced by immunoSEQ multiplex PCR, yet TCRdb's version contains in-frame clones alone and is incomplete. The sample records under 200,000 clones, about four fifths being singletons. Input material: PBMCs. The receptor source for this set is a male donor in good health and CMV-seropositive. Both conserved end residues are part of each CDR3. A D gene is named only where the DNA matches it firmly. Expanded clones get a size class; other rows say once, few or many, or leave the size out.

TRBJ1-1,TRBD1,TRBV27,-,CASSSGQGLGTEAFF,TGTGCCAGCAGTTCCGGACAGGGGTTAGGCACTGAAGCTTTCTTT
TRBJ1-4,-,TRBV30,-,CAWSVREKLFF,TGTGCCTGGAGTGTACGGGAAAAACTGTTTTTT
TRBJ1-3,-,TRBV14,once,CASSFDRGRRNTIYF,TGTGCCAGCAGCTTTGACAGAGGGAGGAGAAACACCATATATTTT
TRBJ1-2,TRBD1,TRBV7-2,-,CASSRQGRYGYTF,TGTGCCAGCAGCCGACAGGGGCGCTATGGCTACACCTTC
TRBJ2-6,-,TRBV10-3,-,CAISSDNSGANGLTF,TGTGCCATCAGTTCGGACAACTCTGGGGCCAACGGCCTGACTTTC
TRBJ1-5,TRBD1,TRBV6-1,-,CASSGDRTAAQPQHF,TGTGCCAGCAGTGGGGACAGAACGGCCGCCCAGCCCCAGCATTTT
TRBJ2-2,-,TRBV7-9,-,CASSSYSTGTRNTGELFF,TGTGCCAGCAGCTCATACTCTACGGGAACACGAAACACCGGGGAGCTGTTTTTT
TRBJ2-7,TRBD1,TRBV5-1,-,CASSSSGQIYEQYF,TGCGCCAGCAGCTCATCGGGACAGATCTACGAGCAGTACTTC
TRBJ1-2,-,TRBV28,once,CASSFPRGYTF,TGTGCCAGCAGTTTCCCGCGTGGCTACACCTTC
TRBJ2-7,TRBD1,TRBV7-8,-,CASRPIDRGRDEQYF,TGTGCCAGCAGACCTATCGACAGGGGGCGCGACGAGCAGTACTTC
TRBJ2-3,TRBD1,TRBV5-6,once,CASSIGQGTDTQYF,TGTGCCAGCAGCATCGGACAGGGCACAGATACGCAGTATTTT
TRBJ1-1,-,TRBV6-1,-,CASSEVADTEAFF,TGTGCCAGCAGTGAAGTCGCAGACACTGAAGCTTTCTTT
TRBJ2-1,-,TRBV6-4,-,CASSDESGFEQFF,TGTGCCAGCAGTGACGAGTCGGGGTTTGAGCAGTTCTTC
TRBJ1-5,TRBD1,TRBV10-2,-,CASRMGQGNTQPQHF,TGCGCCAGCAGGATGGGACAGGGAAATACTCAGCCCCAGCATTTT
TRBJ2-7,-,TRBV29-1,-,CSVEGGTEQYF,TGCAGCGTTGAAGGCGGGACGGAGCAGTACTTC
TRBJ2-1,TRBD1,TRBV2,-,CASSLRDRAHNEQFF,TGTGCCAGCAGTCTCCGGGACAGGGCCCACAATGAGCAGTTCTTC
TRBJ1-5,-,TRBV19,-,CASSIDGNSNQPQHF,TGTGCCAGTAGTATAGACGGTAATAGCAATCAGCCCCAGCATTTT
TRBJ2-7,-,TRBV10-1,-,CASSGTGLYEQYF,TGCGCCAGCAGTGGTACGGGACTTTACGAGCAGTACTTC
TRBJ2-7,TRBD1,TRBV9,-,CASSVQIGGETYF,TGTGCCAGCAGCGTCCAAATAGGGGGCGAGACGTACTTC
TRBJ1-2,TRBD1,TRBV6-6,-,CASGRGQGNYGYTF,TGTGCCAGCGGGCGAGGACAGGGGAACTATGGCTACACCTTC
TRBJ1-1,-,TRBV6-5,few,CASSYSGRGNTEAFF,TGTGCCAGCAGTTACTCGGGAAGGGGGAACACTGAAGCTTTCTTT
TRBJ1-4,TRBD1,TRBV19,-,CASSPGRTGVREKLFF,TGTGCCAGTAGTCCAGGTCGAACAGGGGTTCGTGAAAAACTGTTTTTT
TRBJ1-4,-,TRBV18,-,CASSLGVKEKLFF,TGTGCCAGCTCGCTCGGGGTGAAAGAAAAACTGTTTTTT
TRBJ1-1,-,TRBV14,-,CASSQYKGSTEAFF,TGTGCCAGCAGCCAATACAAAGGGAGCACTGAAGCTTTCTTT
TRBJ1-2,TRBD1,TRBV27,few,CASSPPTGFGYTF,TGTGCCAGCAGTCCCCCGACAGGGTTTGGCTACACCTTC
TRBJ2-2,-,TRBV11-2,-,CASSLDTTGELFF,TGTGCCAGCAGCTTGGACACCACCGGGGAGCTGTTTTTT
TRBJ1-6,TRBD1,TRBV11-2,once,CASSLPDRVRGNSPLHF,TGTGCCAGCAGCTTACCCGACAGGGTAAGGGGAAATTCACCCCTCCACTTT
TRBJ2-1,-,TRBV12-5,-,CASGFGGSYNEQFF,TGTGCTAGTGGTTTCGGCGGGTCCTACAATGAGCAGTTCTTC
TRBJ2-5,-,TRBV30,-,CACPLGIQETQYF,TGTGCCTGTCCCCTCGGTATTCAAGAGACCCAGTACTTC
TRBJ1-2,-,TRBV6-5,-,CASSYSEDLRGYTF,TGTGCCAGCAGTTACTCGGAAGACTTGCGGGGCTACACCTTC
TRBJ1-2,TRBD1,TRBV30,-,CAWGQGADYGYTF,TGTGCCTGGGGACAGGGGGCGGACTATGGCTACACCTTC
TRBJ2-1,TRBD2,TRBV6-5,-,CASSSSLAGLGNEQFF,TGTGCCAGCAGTTCCTCACTAGCGGGGCTTGGAAATGAGCAGTTCTTC
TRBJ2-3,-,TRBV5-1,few,CASSLALSTDTQYF,TGCGCCAGCAGCTTGGCCCTAAGCACAGATACGCAGTATTTT
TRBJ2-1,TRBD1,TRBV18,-,CASSPSTGNLNEQFF,TGTGCCAGCTCACCCTCGACAGGGAATCTGAATGAGCAGTTCTTC
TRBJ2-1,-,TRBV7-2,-,CASSSNSGNEQFF,TGTGCCAGCAGCTCGAACAGCGGCAATGAGCAGTTCTTC
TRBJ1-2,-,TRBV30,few,CAWSRGEDGYTF,TGTGCCTGGAGTAGAGGCGAGGATGGCTACACCTTC
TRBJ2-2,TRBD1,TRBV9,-,CASSAQGLAGELFF,TGTGCCAGCAGCGCACAGGGGCTGGCCGGGGAGCTGTTTTTT
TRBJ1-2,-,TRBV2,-,CASTEVNYGYTF,TGTGCCAGCACGGAGGTTAACTATGGCTACACCTTC
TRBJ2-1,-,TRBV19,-,CASSTGELASEQFF,TGTGCCAGTAGTACCGGGGAGCTAGCGAGTGAGCAGTTCTTC
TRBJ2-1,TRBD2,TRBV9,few,CASSAEGLAGAATYNEQFF,TGTGCCAGCAGCGCCGAGGGACTAGCGGGAGCCGCTACCTACAATGAGCAGTTCTTC
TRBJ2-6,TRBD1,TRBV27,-,CASSYGTGLLRGANVLTF,TGTGCCAGCAGTTACGGGACAGGGCTGCTCCGGGGGGCCAACGTCCTGACTTTC
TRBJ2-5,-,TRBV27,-,CASSLSLASRGETQYF,TGTGCCAGCAGTTTATCCCTAGCTTCCAGGGGAGAGACCCAGTACTTC
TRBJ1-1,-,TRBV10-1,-,CASRAQMNTEAFF,TGCGCCAGCAGGGCACAGATGAACACTGAAGCTTTCTTT
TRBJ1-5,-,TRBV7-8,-,CASSPVPRNNQPQHF,TGTGCCAGCAGCCCCGTACCTAGAAACAATCAGCCCCAGCATTTT
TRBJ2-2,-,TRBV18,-,CASSPPSKRSGELFF,TGTGCCAGCTCACCTCCAAGTAAGAGGTCCGGGGAGCTGTTTTTT